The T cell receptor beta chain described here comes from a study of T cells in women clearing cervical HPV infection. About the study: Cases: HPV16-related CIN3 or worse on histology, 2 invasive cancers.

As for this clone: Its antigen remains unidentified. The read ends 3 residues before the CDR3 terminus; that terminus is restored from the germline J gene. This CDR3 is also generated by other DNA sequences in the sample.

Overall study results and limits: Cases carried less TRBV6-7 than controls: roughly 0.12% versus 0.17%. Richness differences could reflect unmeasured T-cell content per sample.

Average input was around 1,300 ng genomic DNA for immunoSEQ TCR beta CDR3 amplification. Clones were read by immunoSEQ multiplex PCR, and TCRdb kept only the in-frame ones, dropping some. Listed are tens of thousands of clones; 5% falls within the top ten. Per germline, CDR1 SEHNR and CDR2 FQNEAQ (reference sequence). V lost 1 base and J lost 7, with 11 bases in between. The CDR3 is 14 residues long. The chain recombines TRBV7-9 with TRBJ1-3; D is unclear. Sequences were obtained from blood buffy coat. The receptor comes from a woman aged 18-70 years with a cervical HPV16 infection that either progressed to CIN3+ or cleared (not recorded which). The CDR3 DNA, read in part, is TGTGCCAGCAGCTTAGGACAACACTGGAACACC. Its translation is CASSLGQHWNT. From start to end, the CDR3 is CASSLGQHWNTIYF. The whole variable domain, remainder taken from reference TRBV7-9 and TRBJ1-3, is DTGVSQNPRHKITKRGQNVTFRCDPISEHNRLYWYRQTLGQGPEFLTYFQNEAQLEKSRLLSDRFSAERPKGSFSTLEIQRTEQGDSAMYLCASSLGQHWNTIYFGEGSWLTVV.